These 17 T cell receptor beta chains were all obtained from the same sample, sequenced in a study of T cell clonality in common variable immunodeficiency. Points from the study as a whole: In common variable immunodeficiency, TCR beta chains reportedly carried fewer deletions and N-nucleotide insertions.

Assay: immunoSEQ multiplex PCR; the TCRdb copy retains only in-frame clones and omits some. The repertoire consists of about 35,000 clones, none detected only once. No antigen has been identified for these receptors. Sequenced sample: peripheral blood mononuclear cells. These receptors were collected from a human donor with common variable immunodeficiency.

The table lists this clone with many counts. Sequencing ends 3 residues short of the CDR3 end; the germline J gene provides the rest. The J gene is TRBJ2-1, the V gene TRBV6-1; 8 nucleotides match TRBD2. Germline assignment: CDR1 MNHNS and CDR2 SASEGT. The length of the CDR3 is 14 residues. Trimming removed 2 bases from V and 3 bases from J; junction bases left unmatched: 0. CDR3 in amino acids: CASSETSGYNEQFF. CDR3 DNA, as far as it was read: TGTGCCAGCAGTGAAACTAGCGGCTACAATGAG.

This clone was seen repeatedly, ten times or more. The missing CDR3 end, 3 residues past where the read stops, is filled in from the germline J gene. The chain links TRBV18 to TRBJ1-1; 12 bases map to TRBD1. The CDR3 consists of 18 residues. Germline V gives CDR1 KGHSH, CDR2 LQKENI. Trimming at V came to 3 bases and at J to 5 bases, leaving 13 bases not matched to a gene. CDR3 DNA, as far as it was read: TGTGCCAGCTCACCTAGTAAGGGACAGGGGGCCTTGAGGACTGAA. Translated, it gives CASSPSKGQGALRTE. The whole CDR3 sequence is CASSPSKGQGALRTEAFF.

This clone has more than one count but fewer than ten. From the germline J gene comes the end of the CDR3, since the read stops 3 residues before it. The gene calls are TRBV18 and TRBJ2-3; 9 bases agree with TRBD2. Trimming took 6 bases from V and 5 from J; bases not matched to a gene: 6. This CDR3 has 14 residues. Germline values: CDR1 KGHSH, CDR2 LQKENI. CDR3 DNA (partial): TGTGCCAGCTCGACGCGGGAGGGGGTAGATACG. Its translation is CASSTREGVDT. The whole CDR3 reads CASSTREGVDTQYF.

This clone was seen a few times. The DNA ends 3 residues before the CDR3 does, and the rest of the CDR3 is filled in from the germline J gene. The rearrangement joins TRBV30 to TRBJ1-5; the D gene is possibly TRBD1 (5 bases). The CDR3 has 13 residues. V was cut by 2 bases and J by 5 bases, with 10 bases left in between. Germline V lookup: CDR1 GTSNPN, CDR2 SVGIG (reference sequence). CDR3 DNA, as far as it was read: TGTGCCTGGAGTTTTAGGGGCGATCAGCCC. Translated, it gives CAWSFRGDQP. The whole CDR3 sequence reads CAWSFRGDQPQHF.

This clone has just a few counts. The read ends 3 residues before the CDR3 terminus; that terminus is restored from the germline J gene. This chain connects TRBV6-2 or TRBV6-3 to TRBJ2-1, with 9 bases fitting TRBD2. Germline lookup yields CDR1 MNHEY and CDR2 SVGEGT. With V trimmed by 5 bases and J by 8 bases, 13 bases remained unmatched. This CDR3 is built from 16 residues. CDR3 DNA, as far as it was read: TGTGCCAGCAGTCCTCCCCGGGGTAGCGGGAGACATGAG. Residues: CASSPPRGSGRHE. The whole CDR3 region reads CASSPPRGSGRHEQFF.

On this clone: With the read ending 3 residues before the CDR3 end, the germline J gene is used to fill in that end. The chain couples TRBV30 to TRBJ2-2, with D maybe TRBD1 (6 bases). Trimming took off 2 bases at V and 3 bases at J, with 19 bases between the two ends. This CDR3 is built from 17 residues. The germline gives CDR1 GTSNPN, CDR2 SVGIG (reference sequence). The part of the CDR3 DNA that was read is TGTGCCTGGAGTAGGGGGTGGGCCCCGCAGGACACCGGGGAG. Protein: CAWSRGWAPQDTGE. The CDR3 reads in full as CAWSRGWAPQDTGELFF.

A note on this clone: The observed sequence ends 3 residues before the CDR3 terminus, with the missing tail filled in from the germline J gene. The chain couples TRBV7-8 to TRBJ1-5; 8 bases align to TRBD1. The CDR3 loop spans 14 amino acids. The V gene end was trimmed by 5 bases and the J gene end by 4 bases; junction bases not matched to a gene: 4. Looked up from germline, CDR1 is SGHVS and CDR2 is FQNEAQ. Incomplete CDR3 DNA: TGTGCCAGCAGCCAGGGGACAGGTAATCAGCCC. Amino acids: CASSQGTGNQP. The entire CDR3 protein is CASSQGTGNQPQHF.

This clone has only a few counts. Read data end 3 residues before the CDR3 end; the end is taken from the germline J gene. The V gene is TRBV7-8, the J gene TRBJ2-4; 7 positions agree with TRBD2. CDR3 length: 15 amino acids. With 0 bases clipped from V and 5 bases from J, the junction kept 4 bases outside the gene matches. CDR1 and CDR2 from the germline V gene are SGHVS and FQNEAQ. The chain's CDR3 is CASSLARGSQNIQYF. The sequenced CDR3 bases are TGTGCCAGCAGCTTAGCGCGGGGGTCCCAAAACATT.

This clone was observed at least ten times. CDR3 DNA, as far as it was read: TGTGCCATCAGTGCGAAAGGGGATGAAAAA. Amino acid sequence: CAISAKGDEK. From start to end, the CDR3 is CAISAKGDEKLFF. This sequence joins TRBV10-3 and TRBJ1-4; perhaps TRBD1 as D (5 bases). The read ends 3 residues shy of where the CDR3 ends; the end is completed using the germline J gene. Germline V gene lookup returns CDR1 ENHRY and CDR2 SYGVKD. V lost 4 bases and J lost 6, with 9 bases in between. CDR3 length equals 13 residues.

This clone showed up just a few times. The chain's CDR3 is CASSDRGNTEAFF. CDR3 bases read: TGTGCCAGCAGTGATAGGGGGAACACTGAA. This chain uses TRBV6-1 with TRBJ1-1, with a possible D match to TRBD1 (5 bases). The read stops 3 residues short of the end of the CDR3; the missing end is completed from the germline J gene. The CDR3 has 13 residues. Deletions cut 3 bases from V and 1 base from J, with 6 bases between. Germline V gives CDR1 MNHNS, CDR2 SASEGT.

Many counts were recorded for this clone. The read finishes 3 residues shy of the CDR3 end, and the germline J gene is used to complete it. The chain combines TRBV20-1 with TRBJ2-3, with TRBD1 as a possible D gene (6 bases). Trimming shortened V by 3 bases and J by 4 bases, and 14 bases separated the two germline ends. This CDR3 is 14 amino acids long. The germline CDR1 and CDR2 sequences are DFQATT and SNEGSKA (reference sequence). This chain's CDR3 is CSASPHRVPDTQYF. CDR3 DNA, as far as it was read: TGCAGTGCTAGCCCCCACAGGGTTCCAGATACG.

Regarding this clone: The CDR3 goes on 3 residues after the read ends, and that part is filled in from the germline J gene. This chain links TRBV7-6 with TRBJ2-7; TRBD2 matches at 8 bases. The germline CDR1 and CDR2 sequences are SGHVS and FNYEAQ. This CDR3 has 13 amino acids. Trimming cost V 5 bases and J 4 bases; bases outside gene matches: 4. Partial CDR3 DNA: TGTGCCAGCAGCCGGGGGGGACCTTACGAG. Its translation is CASSRGGPYE. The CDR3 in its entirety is CASSRGGPYEQYF.

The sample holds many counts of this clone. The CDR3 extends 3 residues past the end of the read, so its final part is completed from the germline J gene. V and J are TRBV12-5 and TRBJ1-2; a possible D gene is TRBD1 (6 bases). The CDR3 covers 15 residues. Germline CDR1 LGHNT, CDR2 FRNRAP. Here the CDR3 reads CASGEGERGAKGYTF. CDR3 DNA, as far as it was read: TGTGCTAGTGGAGAGGGCGAGCGGGGGGCTAAAGGC.

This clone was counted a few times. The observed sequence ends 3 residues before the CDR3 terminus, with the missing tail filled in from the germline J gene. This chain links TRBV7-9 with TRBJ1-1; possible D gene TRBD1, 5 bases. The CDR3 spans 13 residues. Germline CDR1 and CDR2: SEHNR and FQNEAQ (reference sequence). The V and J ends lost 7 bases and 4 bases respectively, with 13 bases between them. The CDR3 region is CASTTTASTEAFF. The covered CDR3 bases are TGTGCCAGCACCACGACAGCCAGCACTGAA.

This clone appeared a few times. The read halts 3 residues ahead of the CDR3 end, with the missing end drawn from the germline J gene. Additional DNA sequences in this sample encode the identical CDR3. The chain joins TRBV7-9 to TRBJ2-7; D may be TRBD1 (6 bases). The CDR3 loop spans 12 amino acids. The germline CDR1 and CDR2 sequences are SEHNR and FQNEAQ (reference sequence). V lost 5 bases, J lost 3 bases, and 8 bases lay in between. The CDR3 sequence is CASSLQGYEQYF. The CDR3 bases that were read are TGTGCCAGCAGCCTACAGGGCTACGAG.

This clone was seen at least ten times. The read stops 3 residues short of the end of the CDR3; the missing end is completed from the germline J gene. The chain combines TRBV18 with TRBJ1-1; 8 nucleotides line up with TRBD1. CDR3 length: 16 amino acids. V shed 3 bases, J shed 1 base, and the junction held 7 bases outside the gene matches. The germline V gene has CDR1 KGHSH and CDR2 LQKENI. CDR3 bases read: TGTGCCAGCTCACCTTATAGGGACAGGAGGAACACTGAA. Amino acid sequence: CASSPYRDRRNTE. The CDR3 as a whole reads CASSPYRDRRNTEAFF.

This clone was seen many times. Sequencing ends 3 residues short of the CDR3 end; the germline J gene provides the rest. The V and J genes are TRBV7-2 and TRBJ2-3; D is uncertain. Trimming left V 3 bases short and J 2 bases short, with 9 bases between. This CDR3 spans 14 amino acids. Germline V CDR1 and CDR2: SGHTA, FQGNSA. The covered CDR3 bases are TGTGCCAGCAGCTTGTCACAGATCACAGATACG. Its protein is CASSLSQITDT. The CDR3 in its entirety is CASSLSQITDTQYF.